This entry lists 8 T cell receptor beta chains sequenced from one sample in a study of blood T cell repertoires in COVID-19. Profiled with immunoSEQ multiplex PCR; TCRdb holds only in-frame clones, not every one. This table has tens of thousands of clones, more than 75% appearing once. Sequencing was done on a sample of peripheral blood. These receptor sequences come from a human donor in a cohort sampled during active COVID-19.

The chain carries TRBV7-9 and TRBJ2-5; 9 nucleotides agree with TRBD1. J was trimmed by 3 bases and V by 5 bases; bases with no gene match: 10. The CDR3 contains 16 residues. CDR1 SEHNR and CDR2 FQNEAQ come from the germline V gene (reference sequence). Here the CDR3 DNA reads TGTGCCAGCAGCCCCAGACGCGACAGGGGGGAAGAGACCCAGTACTTC. This sequence encodes CASSPRRDRGEETQYF. Drawing the rest from reference TRBV7-9 and TRBJ2-5, the complete variable domain is DTGVSQNPRHKITKRGQNVTFRCDPISEHNRLYWYRQTLGQGPEFLTYFQNEAQLEKSRLLSDRFSAERPKGSFSTLEIQRTEQGDSAMYLCASSPRRDRGEETQYFGPGTRLLVL.

This clone was seen once. The CDR3 sequence is CASSSRQQDTGELFF. The CDR3 DNA follows: TGTGCCAGCAGCAGCCGACAGCAAGACACCGGGGAGCTGTTTTTT. The gene calls are TRBV3-1 (or the pseudogene TRBV3-2) and TRBJ2-2; perhaps TRBD1 as D (5 bases). CDR3 length equals 15 residues. The V gene's germline CDR1 is LGHDT and CDR2 YNNKEL (reference sequence). V dropped 5 bases and J dropped 3 bases, with 13 bases sitting between them.

The rearrangement uses TRBV28 and TRBJ2-6, with unresolved D. Trimming stripped 1 base from V and 0 bases from J, with 4 bases between. The CDR3 covers 15 residues. CDR1 MDHEN and CDR2 SYDVKM come from the germline V gene. The CDR3 loop is CASSLLISGANVLTF. As DNA, the CDR3 is TGTGCCAGCAGTTTATTAATCTCTGGGGCCAACGTCCTGACTTTC.

Note on this clone: Germline is not matched at one junction end, which may reflect a read error. The chain is built from TRBV5-1 and TRBJ1-4; TRBD1 might be the D (5 bases). Germline-derived CDR1 and CDR2 are SGHRS and YFSETQ. This CDR3 spans 14 amino acids. The CDR3 reads CASTLGTPGEKLFF. DNA of the CDR3: TGCGCCAGCACCTTGGGGACTCCAGGCGAAAAACTGTTTTTT.

The chain links TRBV11-3 to TRBJ2-1, with 14 nucleotides matching TRBD2. V lost 0 bases to trimming and J lost 10 bases; unmatched junction nucleotides: 5. Germline CDR1 reads SGHNT; CDR2 reads YENEEA. The CDR3 is made up of 16 amino acids. CDR3 DNA sequence: TGTGCCAGCAGCTTAGAGGGGACTAGCGGGAGAGGGGAGCAGTTCTTC. This sequence encodes CASSLEGTSGRGEQFF.

The chain joins TRBV19 to TRBJ2-7; 11 nucleotides agree with TRBD1. Germline CDR1 reads LNHDA; CDR2 reads SQIVND (reference sequence). The CDR3 runs to 15 residues. V was pared by 5 bases and J by 7 bases, with 10 bases of the junction left unmatched. CDR3 amino acids: CASSPTGQGAREQYF. The CDR3 nucleotides read TGTGCCAGTAGTCCCACAGGACAGGGGGCGCGGGAGCAGTACTTC.

The gene calls are TRBV19 and TRBJ1-2, with TRBD1 identical over 7 bases. The CDR3 loop spans 13 amino acids. With V trimmed by 5 bases and J by 7 bases, 7 bases remained unmatched. CDR1 is LNHDA, CDR2 SQIVND, per germline (reference sequence). The CDR3 DNA follows: TGTGCCAGTAGTCCGGGACAGCCTTCTGGCTACACCTTC. Protein product: CASSPGQPSGYTF.

This clone was seen once. The chain recombines TRBV18 with TRBJ1-5, with TRBD1 matching over 7 bases. The CDR3 has 15 amino acids. Per the germline V gene, CDR1 is KGHSH and CDR2 is LQKENI. The junction had 7 bases not matched to a gene; V was cut back by 4 bases and J by 4 bases. The CDR3 protein is CASSLTQGWNQPQHF. The DNA for the CDR3 is TGTGCCAGCTCACTTACACAGGGGTGGAATCAGCCCCAGCATTTT.